This T cell receptor beta chain appears in the sequencing data of a study of cytomegalovirus exposure and HLA in healthy donors. This PCR relied on a set of 60 Vbeta primers and 13 Jbeta primers. Sequenced by immunoSEQ multiplex PCR; TCRdb stores in-frame clones only, minus some. Of 100,000 to 150,000 clones listed, around 80% were seen once; the top ten hold 13%. V gave up 3 bases and J gave up 4 bases; unmatched junction bases: 1. CDR1 and CDR2 (germline): SGHAT, FQNNGV. The CDR3 is 14 amino acids. The V and J genes are TRBV11-2 and TRBJ1-1; 11 bases line up with TRBD1. The sequencing input was PBMCs. The receptor comes from a woman aged 60 to 75 in good health and CMV-seropositive. The CDR3 sequence: CASSFGQGATEAFF. The CDR3 DNA reads as TGTGCCAGCAGCTTCGGACAGGGGGCCACTGAAGCTTTCTTT.